These 32 T cell receptor beta chains originate from one sample sequenced in a study of blood T cell repertoires in COVID-19. Generated by immunoSEQ multiplex PCR, the TCRdb table keeps only in-frame clones and is missing some. Among 250,000 to 350,000 clones listed, approximately 90% were seen once. Sequencing was carried out using PBMCs or T cells enriched from blood (not recorded which). These receptors were taken from a woman aged 55-75 years in a cohort exposed to, infected with or recovered from COVID-19 (not recorded which).

V gene TRBV28 combines with J gene TRBJ2-6; 8 nucleotides match TRBD1. Germline lookup yields CDR1 MDHEN and CDR2 SYDVKM. Germline trimming cut 8 bases from V and 3 bases from J; bases unmatched to any gene: 6. The CDR3 totals 15 residues. CDR3 sequence (DNA): TGTGCCAGCTCACGCAGGGGGCTTGGGGCCAACGTCCTGACTTTC. Protein: CASSRRGLGANVLTF.

The chain couples TRBV6-4 to TRBJ2-3; D may be TRBD2 (5 bases). This CDR3 has 15 residues. Per the germline V gene, CDR1 is MRHNA and CDR2 is SNTAGT. V was trimmed by 5 bases and J by 3 bases, leaving 15 bases between them. The CDR3 region is CASSRWGVATDTQYF. The DNA of the CDR3 is TGTGCCAGCAGTAGGTGGGGAGTAGCTACAGATACGCAGTATTTT.

The gene calls are TRBV5-4 and TRBJ2-7; perhaps TRBD1 as D (6 bases). Between the trimmed V and J ends, which lost 1 base and 5 bases, there was a span of 10 bases. CDR3 length: 13 residues. Germline V lookup: CDR1 SGHNT, CDR2 YYREEE (reference sequence). The CDR3 here is CASSLMGADEQYF. In DNA, the CDR3 is TGTGCCAGCAGCTTGATGGGGGCTGACGAGCAGTACTTC. Combining the CDR3 with reference TRBV5-4 and TRBJ2-7 gives the whole variable domain ETGVTQSPTHLIKTRGQQVTLRCSSQSGHNTVSWYQQALGQGPQFIFQYYREEENGRGNFPPRFSGLQFPNYSSELNVNALELDDSALYLCASSLMGADEQYFGPGTRLTVT.

The J gene is TRBJ1-1, the V gene TRBV5-1, with D possibly being TRBD1 (6 bases). V lost 5 bases to trimming and J lost 0 bases, with 23 bases between them. The germline V gene encodes CDR1 SGHRS and CDR2 YFSETQ. The CDR3 sequence is 18 residues long. The CDR3 sequence: CASRAVGRGRNMNTEAFF. CDR3 DNA sequence: TGCGCCAGCAGGGCCGTGGGCAGGGGCCGAAATATGAACACTGAAGCTTTCTTT. Full variable domain (outside the CDR3, taken from reference TRBV5-1 and TRBJ1-1): KAGVTQTPRYLIKTRGQQVTLSCSPISGHRSVSWYQQTPGQGLQFLFEYFSETQRNKGNFPGRFSGRQFSNSRSEMNVSTLELGDSALYLCASRAVGRGRNMNTEAFFGQGTRLTVV.

The sample holds one count of this clone. The chain combines TRBV6-6 with TRBJ2-5; possibly TRBD1 for D (5 bases). The CDR3 covers 14 residues. V shed 0 bases and J shed 2 bases, with 7 bases lying between them. Germline V gene data show CDR1 as MNHNY and CDR2 as SVGAGI (reference sequence). CDR3 nucleotides: TGTGCCAGCAGTTACTCGGGGCGTCAAGAGACCCAGTACTTC. It yields the protein CASSYSGRQETQYF.

V is TRBV9 and J is TRBJ1-4, with 8 nucleotides matching TRBD1. The germline V gene has CDR1 SGDLS and CDR2 YYNGEE. The CDR3 runs 14 residues. J gave up 7 bases and V 4 bases, and 6 bases lay outside the gene matches. The CDR3: CASSSGGASEKLFF. The CDR3 DNA is TGTGCCAGCAGCTCAGGGGGCGCATCTGAAAAACTGTTTTTT. Using reference TRBV9 and TRBJ1-4 for the parts outside the CDR3, the full variable domain is DSGVTQTPKHLITATGQRVTLRCSPRSGDLSVYWYQQSLDQGLQFLIQYYNGEERAKGNILERFSAQQFPDLHSELNLSSLELGDSALYFCASSSGGASEKLFFGSGTQLSVL.

V gene TRBV28 combines with J gene TRBJ1-5; a possible D gene is TRBD1 (5 bases). Trimming pared 1 base from V and 3 bases from J, leaving 10 bases between. Per the germline V gene, CDR1 is MDHEN and CDR2 is SYDVKM. This CDR3 is built from 15 residues. The CDR3 is CASSLFDSLNQPQHF. The CDR3, as DNA: TGTGCCAGCAGTTTATTCGACAGCCTCAATCAGCCCCAGCATTTT. Together with reference TRBV28 and TRBJ1-5, the CDR3 gives the full variable domain: DVKVTQSSRYLVKRTGEKVFLECVQDMDHENMFWYRQDPGLGLRLIYFSYDVKMKEKGDIPEGYSVSREKKERFSLILESASTNQTSMYLCASSLFDSLNQPQHFGDGTRLSIL.

This chain joins TRBV19 and TRBJ2-3; TRBD1 matches at 7 bases. CDR1 and CDR2 from the germline V gene are LNHDA and SQIVND (reference sequence). The trim removed 0 bases at V and 5 bases at J, leaving 5 bases unmatched. This CDR3 region has 15 residues. The CDR3 sequence: CASSIEDRGRDTQYF. The CDR3 nucleotides are TGTGCCAGTAGTATAGAGGATAGGGGGCGAGATACGCAGTATTTT.

V is TRBV18 and J is TRBJ2-1, with 16 bases fitting TRBD2. The V and J ends lost 5 bases and 7 bases, in that order; junction bases with no gene match: 8. The CDR3 has 17 residues. Germline V gene lookup returns CDR1 KGHSH and CDR2 LQKENI. Here the CDR3 reads CASSVPGLAGGANEQFF. DNA of the CDR3: TGTGCCAGCTCAGTCCCGGGACTAGCGGGAGGGGCAAATGAGCAGTTCTTC. The whole variable domain, remainder taken from reference TRBV18 and TRBJ2-1, is NAGVMQNPRHLVRRRGQEARLRCSPMKGHSHVYWYRQLPEEGLKFMVYLQKENIIDESGMPKERFSAEFPKEGPSILRIQQVVRGDSAAYFCASSVPGLAGGANEQFFGPGTRLTVL.

The genes are TRBV27 and TRBJ1-1; 9 positions match TRBD1. Germline V gene data show CDR1 as MNHEY and CDR2 as SMNVEV (reference sequence). The CDR3 runs to 18 residues. The junction had 21 bases not matched to a gene; V was cut back by 6 bases and J by 7 bases. The CDR3 nucleotides are TGTGCCAGCAGCAAAAACCCCGGGACAGGGACCTTGAGGGGTGAAGCTTTCTTT. Its protein is CASSKNPGTGTLRGEAFF.

This clone was found once. J is TRBJ2-3 and V is TRBV27; D not resolved. V was shortened by 5 bases and J by 7 bases, with 13 bases between the two germline ends. CDR1 MNHEY and CDR2 SMNVEV come from the germline V gene (reference sequence). CDR3 size: 13 residues. The CDR3 region has the DNA TGTGCCAGCAGTGCGACTGGAATCAATACGCAGTATTTT. Translation gives CASSATGINTQYF.

J is TRBJ1-1 and V is TRBV29-1, with TRBD1 matching 8 bases. The CDR3 loop spans 13 amino acids. CDR1 is SQVTM and CDR2 is ANQGSEA in the germline V gene. Trimming cost V 5 bases and J 0 bases; bases outside gene matches: 2. The CDR3 loop reads CSVWTGMNTEAFF. The CDR3 DNA sequence: TGCAGCGTTTGGACAGGGATGAACACTGAAGCTTTCTTT.

This rearrangement joins TRBV10-3 to TRBJ1-4; tentative D call: TRBD1 (6 bases). CDR1 ENHRY and CDR2 SYGVKD come from the germline V gene. CDR3 size: 13 residues. V shed 8 bases and J shed 2 bases, with 9 bases lying between them. CDR3 sequence reads: CAISGATNEKLFF. In nucleotides, the CDR3 is TGTGCCATCTCAGGGGCGACTAATGAAAAACTGTTTTTT.

The chain links TRBV6-1 to TRBJ2-1, with TRBD2 identical over 7 bases. V trimming: 0 bases; J trimming: 6 bases; junction bases outside the gene matches: 5. The CDR3 spans 15 residues. CDR1 MNHNS and CDR2 SASEGT come from the germline V gene. The chain's CDR3 is CASSEAGGLTNEQFF. In nucleotides, the CDR3 is TGTGCCAGCAGTGAAGCGGGAGGGCTTACCAATGAGCAGTTCTTC.

V is TRBV18 and J is TRBJ2-3, with 11 nucleotides matching TRBD2. J lost 5 bases, V lost 4 bases, and 8 bases had no gene match. CDR1 KGHSH and CDR2 LQKENI come from the germline V gene. The CDR3 is made up of 16 amino acids. The CDR3 protein is CASSLQTSGTGDTQYF. CDR3 nucleotide sequence: TGTGCCAGCTCACTGCAGACTAGCGGGACGGGAGATACGCAGTATTTT.

The V gene is TRBV2, the J gene TRBJ2-2; 7 positions match TRBD1. This CDR3 region has 14 residues. V shed 5 bases and J 6 bases; nucleotides not matched to a gene: 6. The germline CDR1 and CDR2 sequences are SNHLY and FYNNEI. CDR3 in amino acids: CASSWDRGAGELFF. The CDR3 DNA follows: TGTGCCAGCAGTTGGGACAGAGGGGCCGGGGAGCTGTTTTTT.

The chain employs TRBV5-6 and TRBJ2-1; possible D gene TRBD2, 5 bases. The germline V gene encodes CDR1 SGHDT and CDR2 YYEEEE. This CDR3 comprises 16 residues. Trimming stripped 4 bases from V and 2 bases from J, with 16 bases between. CDR3 amino acids: CASSDGPSRAYNEQFF. The DNA of the CDR3 is TGTGCCAGCAGCGATGGTCCCTCGAGGGCCTACAATGAGCAGTTCTTC.

V usage is TRBV9 and J usage is TRBJ2-7; TRBD2 matches at 7 bases. Trimming removed 3 bases from V and 3 bases from J; junction bases left unmatched: 6. Germline V gene data show CDR1 as SGDLS and CDR2 as YYNGEE. The CDR3 is 14 amino acids. In DNA form, the CDR3 reads TGTGCCAGCAGCGGTGGGGGGGAGGACTACGAGCAGTACTTC. It yields the protein CASSGGGEDYEQYF.

This clone has a single count. This chain links TRBV18 with TRBJ2-7; D possibly corresponds to TRBD1 (6 bases). CDR1 is KGHSH and CDR2 is LQKENI in the germline V gene. V dropped 3 bases and J dropped 7 bases, with 16 bases sitting between them. CDR3 length equals 14 residues. The CDR3 region has the DNA TGTGCCAGCTCACCGGGGACATCCCCGGGGGAGCAGTACTTC. Amino acid sequence: CASSPGTSPGEQYF.

The sample holds one count of this clone. This sequence joins TRBV24-1 and TRBJ1-2, with 7 bases that match TRBD1. Trimming at V came to 5 bases and at J to 7 bases, leaving 9 bases not matched to a gene. CDR3 length: 14 amino acids. Germline CDR1 is KGHDR and CDR2 is SFDVKD. This chain's CDR3 is CATSGGGGRRGYTF. For the CDR3, the DNA is TGTGCCACCAGTGGCGGAGGGGGCCGTCGTGGCTACACCTTC.

CDR3 DNA sequence: TGTGCCAGCAGCCCATTTTCGGGGGTCAGGCCCTACGAGCAGTACTTC. It yields the protein CASSPFSGVRPYEQYF. The chain carries TRBV28 and TRBJ2-7; weak D call: TRBD2 (6 bases). The length of the CDR3 is 16 residues. Germline lookup yields CDR1 MDHEN and CDR2 SYDVKM. V lost 6 bases and J 2 bases, leaving 20 bases between the germline ends.

V is TRBV7-3 and J is TRBJ2-2, with D possibly being TRBD2 (5 bases). V shed 3 bases and J shed 1 base, with 6 bases lying between them. In germline, CDR1 is SGHTA, CDR2 FQGTGA. This CDR3 has 14 residues. Here the CDR3 reads CASSFGLNTGELFF. The CDR3 bases are TGTGCCAGCAGCTTCGGACTGAACACCGGGGAGCTGTTTTTT.

CDR3 coding DNA: TGTGCCAGTAGTATGAGGCGGCGGGTCGAATACAATGAGCAGTTCTTC. Its protein is CASSMRRRVEYNEQFF. The V and J genes are TRBV19 and TRBJ2-1; a possible D gene is TRBD2 (5 bases). The CDR3 length is 16 residues. CDR1 is LNHDA and CDR2 is SQIVND in the germline V gene (reference sequence). Trimming pared 3 bases from V and 4 bases from J, leaving 16 bases between.

This chain connects TRBV30 to TRBJ2-3; 9 bases are a match to TRBD2. This CDR3 region has 14 residues. CDR1 is GTSNPN and CDR2 is SVGIG in the germline V gene (reference sequence). V dropped 2 bases and J dropped 6; count of bases not matched to a gene: 6. The CDR3 nucleotides are TGTGCCTGGAGTCGTAGCGGGAGTTCTGATACGCAGTATTTT. Protein product: CAWSRSGSSDTQYF.

The chain joins TRBV11-2 to TRBJ2-3, with 13 bases fitting TRBD2. V was clipped by 5 bases and J by 3 bases; unmatched bases: 8. From germline, CDR1 is SGHAT and CDR2 FQNNGV. CDR3 size: 17 residues. The CDR3 loop is CASSAPTSGRRTDTQYF. CDR3 sequence (DNA): TGTGCCAGCAGCGCCCCGACTAGCGGGAGGAGGACAGATACGCAGTATTTT.

This clone turned up a few times. This chain links TRBV28 with TRBJ2-2; 8 positions match TRBD1. The germline CDR1 and CDR2 sequences are MDHEN and SYDVKM. V was clipped by 6 bases and J by 1 base; unmatched bases: 7. The CDR3 has 16 residues. The CDR3 bases are TGTGCCAGCAGCTCGGGACAGGAGATGAACACCGGGGAGCTGTTTTTT. As protein: CASSSGQEMNTGELFF.

This chain joins TRBV4-2 and TRBJ2-1; D remains unclear. Germline CDR1 reads LGHNA; CDR2 reads YNFKEQ. This CDR3 region has 15 residues. The germline V and J ends were trimmed by 2 bases and 6 bases, with 14 bases remaining between them. The CDR3 is CASSQMSQVINEQFF. The CDR3 nucleotides are TGTGCCAGCAGCCAAATGTCTCAGGTGATCAATGAGCAGTTCTTC.

This chain joins TRBV7-2 and TRBJ2-7; the D gene is possibly TRBD2 (5 bases). With 1 base removed from V and 0 bases from J, the gap between germline ends came to 7 bases. CDR1 and CDR2 (germline): SGHTA, FQGNSA. The CDR3 totals 14 residues. The CDR3 nucleotides are TGTGCCAGCAGCTTAGGGAGGACCTCCTACGAGCAGTACTTC. Translating it yields CASSLGRTSYEQYF.

The V gene is TRBV10-1, the J gene TRBJ1-1; 9 bases are a match to TRBD1. V shed 6 bases, J shed 2 bases, and the junction held 1 base outside the gene matches. The CDR3 contains 13 residues. Germline CDR1 and CDR2: WNHNN and SYGVQD (reference sequence). The CDR3 spells CASRGQGNTEAFF. The CDR3 coding sequence is TGCGCCAGCAGGGGACAGGGAAACACTGAAGCTTTCTTT.

Concerning this clone itself: This clone may be a read error of a much larger clone one base away. The rearrangement joins TRBV7-2 to TRBJ1-4, with 10 bases that match TRBD1. With V trimmed by 5 bases and J by 5 bases, 2 bases remained unmatched. The CDR3 is made up of 14 amino acids. Per the germline V gene, CDR1 is SGHTA and CDR2 is FQGNSA. The CDR3 loop reads CASSQGQGNEKLFF. CDR3 bases: TGTGCCAGCAGCCAGGGACAGGGGAATGAAAAACTGTTTTTT.

The genes are TRBV7-2 and TRBJ2-3, with 9 nucleotides matching TRBD1. The junction had 8 bases not matched to a gene; V was cut back by 1 base and J by 0 bases. The CDR3 runs to 18 residues. Germline values: CDR1 SGHTA, CDR2 FQGNSA. The CDR3, as DNA: TGTGCCAGCAGCTTAGGCCCGCCTGGGACAGGGAGCACAGATACGCAGTATTTT. Its protein is CASSLGPPGTGSTDTQYF.

This clone was recorded once. This chain links TRBV18 with TRBJ1-1, with D tentatively TRBD1 (5 bases). The CDR3 runs 16 residues. Trimming removed 6 bases from V and 1 base from J, with 18 bases in between. In germline, CDR1 is KGHSH, CDR2 LQKENI. The DNA for the CDR3 is TGTGCCAGCTCTCTTAAGATGTGGGGCGCGAACACTGAAGCTTTCTTT. It specifies CASSLKMWGANTEAFF.